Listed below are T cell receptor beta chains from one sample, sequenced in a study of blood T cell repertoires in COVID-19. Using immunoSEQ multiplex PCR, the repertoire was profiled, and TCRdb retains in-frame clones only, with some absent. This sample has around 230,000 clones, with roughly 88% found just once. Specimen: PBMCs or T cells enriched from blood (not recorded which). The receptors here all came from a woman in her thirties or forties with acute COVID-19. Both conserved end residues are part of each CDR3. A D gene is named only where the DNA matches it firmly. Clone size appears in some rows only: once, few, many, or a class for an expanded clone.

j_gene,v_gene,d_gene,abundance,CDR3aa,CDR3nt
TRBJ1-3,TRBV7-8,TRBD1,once,CASSRTHRGPGNTIYF,TGTGCCAGCAGCCGAACCCACAGGGGGCCTGGAAACACCATATATTTT
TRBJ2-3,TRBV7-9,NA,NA,CASSLRTTQSTDTQYF,TGTGCCAGCAGCCTCCGGACTACCCAAAGCACAGATACGCAGTATTTT
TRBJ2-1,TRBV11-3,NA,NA,CASRGPLNEQFF,TGTGCCAGCAGGGGGCCTCTAAATGAGCAGTTCTTC
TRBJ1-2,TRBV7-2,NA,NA,CASSLSSTINYGYTF,TGTGCCAGCAGCTTGTCTAGCACGATCAACTATGGCTACACCTTC
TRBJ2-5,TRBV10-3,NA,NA,CAISEGPETQYF,TGTGCCATCAGTGAGGGCCCAGAGACCCAGTACTTC
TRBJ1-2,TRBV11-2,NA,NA,CASSLGLWLGYTF,TGTGCCAGCAGCTTAGGACTATGGCTAGGCTACACCTTC
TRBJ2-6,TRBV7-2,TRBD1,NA,CASSLGGQGALGANVLTF,TGTGCCAGCAGCTTAGGGGGACAGGGGGCGCTTGGGGCCAACGTCCTGACTTTC
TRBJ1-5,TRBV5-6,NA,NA,CASSPQGGQPQHF,TGTGCCAGCAGCCCGCAGGGCGGACAGCCCCAGCATTTT
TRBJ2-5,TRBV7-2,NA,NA,CASSLPAGLQETQYF,TGTGCCAGCAGCTTACCCGCGGGCTTACAAGAGACCCAGTACTTC
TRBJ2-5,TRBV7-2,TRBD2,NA,CASSLVMTSGPRGLRAQYF,TGTGCCAGCAGCTTAGTCATGACTAGCGGACCCAGGGGCCTAAGGGCCCAGTACTTC
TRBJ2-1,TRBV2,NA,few,CASSDVAADYLYNEQFF,TGTGCCAGCAGTGACGTCGCAGCGGACTACCTCTACAATGAGCAGTTCTTC
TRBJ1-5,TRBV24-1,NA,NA,CATSDFTSQPQHF,TGTGCCACCAGTGATTTTACCAGTCAGCCCCAGCATTTT
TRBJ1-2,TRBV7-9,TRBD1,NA,CASSLDGQAGGYTF,TGTGCCAGCAGCTTAGATGGACAGGCGGGTGGCTACACCTTC
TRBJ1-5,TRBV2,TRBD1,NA,CASSARQGWNQPQHF,TGTGCCAGCAGTGCCCGACAGGGGTGGAATCAGCCCCAGCATTTT
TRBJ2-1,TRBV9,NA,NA,CASSTGGGSYNEQFF,TGTGCCAGCTCCACGGGTGGGGGGTCCTACAATGAGCAGTTCTTC
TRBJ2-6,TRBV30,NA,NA,CAGRDTFSGANVLTF,TGTGCCGGCCGGGACACGTTCTCTGGGGCCAACGTCCTGACTTTC
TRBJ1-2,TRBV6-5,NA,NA,CASLPGVGSAGYTF,TGTGCCAGCCTCCCCGGGGTTGGGAGTGCTGGCTACACCTTC
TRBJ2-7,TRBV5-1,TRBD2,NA,CASSDRGGFGSYEQYF,TGCGCCAGCAGCGACCGGGGAGGGTTCGGCTCCTACGAGCAGTACTTC
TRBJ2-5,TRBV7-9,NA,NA,CASSSYLELGGTQYF,TGTGCCAGCAGCTCCTACCTTGAACTAGGCGGGACCCAGTACTTC